Presented here are 32 T cell receptor beta chains from one specimen sequenced in a study of blood T cell repertoires in COVID-19. Assay: immunoSEQ multiplex PCR; the TCRdb copy retains only in-frame clones and omits some. The sample includes some 320,000 clones, about 90% of them seen just once. Sequencing input: PBMCs or T cells enriched from blood (not recorded which). These receptors came from a woman between 25 and 40 years old who had recovered from COVID-19.

Only a few counts were recorded for this clone. This chain connects TRBV5-1 to TRBJ2-1; the D gene is possibly TRBD1 (6 bases). This CDR3 has 17 amino acids. V lost 4 bases and J lost 3, with 20 bases in between. Germline CDR1 and CDR2: SGHRS and YFSETQ. CDR3 residues: CASSDTQGQNGYNEQFF. In nucleotides, the CDR3 is TGCGCCAGCAGCGATACTCAGGGGCAGAACGGCTACAATGAGCAGTTCTTC.

The V call is TRBV14, the J call TRBJ2-7, with D unresolved. Germline loops: CDR1 SGHDN, CDR2 FVKESK. The ends were cut back, 3 bases at V and 6 bases at J, with 12 bases in the middle. This CDR3 spans 13 amino acids. The CDR3 nucleotides are TGTGCCAGCAGCCAGGGCTCTGCTGGCGAGCAGTACTTC. Translated, it gives CASSQGSAGEQYF. Full variable domain (outside the CDR3, taken from reference TRBV14 and TRBJ2-7): EAGVTQFPSHSVIEKGQTVTLRCDPISGHDNLYWYRRVMGKEIKFLLHFVKESKQDESGMPNNRFLAERTGGTYSTLKVQPAELEDSGVYFCASSQGSAGEQYFGPGTRLTVT.

This clone has more than one count but fewer than ten. The chain links TRBV10-3 to TRBJ1-5, with D uncertain. The germline gives CDR1 ENHRY, CDR2 SYGVKD. With 2 bases removed from V and 3 bases from J, the gap between germline ends came to 5 bases. The CDR3 is 13 residues long. In nucleotides, the CDR3 is TGTGCCATCAGTGAGGCAGACAATCAGCCCCAGCATTTT. Translating it yields CAISEADNQPQHF.

This rearrangement joins TRBV4-3 to TRBJ1-2, with 7 bases identical to TRBD1. Trimming took 2 bases from V and 1 from J; bases not matched to a gene: 4. The CDR3 sequence is 15 residues long. CDR1 LGHNA and CDR2 YSLEER come from the germline V gene. CDR3 region: CASSQFQGDNYGYTF. CDR3 coding DNA: TGCGCCAGCAGCCAATTTCAGGGGGATAACTATGGCTACACCTTC.

The CDR3 DNA is TGTGCCAGTAGACGGACTAGCGGAGCGACAGATACGCAGTATTTT. Translating gives CASRRTSGATDTQYF. The rearrangement uses TRBV19 and TRBJ2-3; 10 positions match TRBD2. Germline loops: CDR1 LNHDA, CDR2 SQIVND (reference sequence). The V and J ends lost 6 bases and 3 bases, in that order; junction bases with no gene match: 6. The CDR3 consists of 15 residues.

The chain recombines TRBV7-9 with TRBJ2-5; 9 bases fit TRBD1. The CDR3 spans 13 residues. Germline CDR1 is SEHNR and CDR2 is FQNEAQ (reference sequence). V shed 11 bases and J 5 bases; nucleotides not matched to a gene: 9. CDR3 loop: CAGSYRGQETQYF. CDR3 nucleotides: TGTGCCGGATCGTACAGGGGGCAGGAGACCCAGTACTTC.

This clone is a singleton in its sample. The chain is built from TRBV5-8 and TRBJ2-7; tentative D call: TRBD1 (6 bases). CDR1 and CDR2 (germline): SGHTS, YDEGEE. The CDR3 sequence is 15 residues long. The ends were cut back, 0 bases at V and 3 bases at J, with 13 bases in the middle. CDR3 loop: CASSLGQPGHYEQYF. CDR3 in DNA: TGTGCCAGCAGCTTGGGCCAGCCGGGACACTACGAGCAGTACTTC.

This clone was recorded only once. The gene calls are TRBV10-3 and TRBJ2-1; 9 bases agree with TRBD2. The trim removed 3 bases at V and 8 bases at J, leaving 8 bases unmatched. The CDR3 is 15 residues long. Germline assignment: CDR1 ENHRY and CDR2 SYGVKD. The CDR3 DNA follows: TGTGCCATCAGTGACCCAGGGACTAGCAAGGATGAGCAGTTCTTC. Translated, it gives CAISDPGTSKDEQFF.

This chain joins TRBV18 and TRBJ2-3; D may be TRBD2 (6 bases). Per germline, CDR1 KGHSH and CDR2 LQKENI. V lost 3 bases, J lost 1 base, and 8 bases lay in between. The CDR3 extends over 14 amino acids. The CDR3 coding sequence is TGTGCCAGCTCACCGGGACTTCGCACAGATACGCAGTATTTT. It codes for CASSPGLRTDTQYF.

This sequence joins TRBV11-2 and TRBJ1-5, with a weak D call TRBD1 (5 bases). Germline lookup yields CDR1 SGHAT and CDR2 FQNNGV. Trimming removed 5 bases from V and 2 bases from J, with 16 bases in between. The CDR3 is 16 amino acids. The CDR3 region has the DNA TGTGCCAGCAGCACAACAGGTGGGATAGGCAATCAGCCCCAGCATTTT. It translates to CASSTTGGIGNQPQHF. Filled out from reference TRBV11-2 and TRBJ1-5, the complete variable domain reads EAGVAQSPRYKIIEKRQSVAFWCNPISGHATLYWYQQILGQGPKLLIQFQNNGVVDDSQLPKDRFSAERLKGVDSTLKIQPAKLEDSAVYLCASSTTGGIGNQPQHFGDGTRLSIL.

V gene TRBV9 combines with J gene TRBJ2-3; 10 bases are shared with TRBD2. Germline CDR1 SGDLS, CDR2 YYNGEE. CDR3 size: 16 residues. After removal of 1 base from V and 1 base from J, the junction contained 3 bases not matched to a gene. The CDR3 spells CASSVPLAGGTDTQYF. The CDR3 coding sequence is TGTGCCAGCAGCGTACCCCTAGCGGGGGGCACAGATACGCAGTATTTT.

The chain carries TRBV10-3 and TRBJ2-1; perhaps TRBD2 as D (5 bases). Germline lookup yields CDR1 ENHRY and CDR2 SYGVKD. CDR3 length: 17 residues. Trimming took 6 bases from V and 7 from J, leaving 25 bases between them. Written as DNA, the CDR3 is TGTGCCATCAGGTCTGGGAGAGGGTCTTGGTTAGTAAATGAGCAGTTCTTC. It yields the protein CAIRSGRGSWLVNEQFF.

The V gene is TRBV7-2, the J gene TRBJ1-2; TRBD1 is a possible D gene (6 bases). Trimming left V 5 bases short and J 7 bases short, with 23 bases between. The CDR3 is 16 amino acids. CDR1 SGHTA and CDR2 FQGNSA come from the germline V gene. The CDR3 coding sequence is TGTGCCAGCAGCCTTGGGGTGGGTCAGGGGATGAGTGGCTACACCTTC. Amino acids: CASSLGVGQGMSGYTF.

The rearrangement links TRBV6-2 or TRBV6-3 to TRBJ2-7; the D gene is possibly TRBD2 (5 bases). This CDR3 is 16 amino acids long. Germline V gene sequence: CDR1 MNHEY, CDR2 SVGEGT. V was shortened by 0 bases and J by 4 bases, with 16 bases between the two germline ends. The CDR3, as DNA: TGTGCCAGCAGTTACTCGAACCTCCGGGGTGGGTACGAGCAGTACTTC. It yields the protein CASSYSNLRGGYEQYF.

This clone was found once. The sample holds other DNA sequences that translate to the same CDR3. The V call is TRBV5-1, the J call TRBJ2-1; D perhaps matches TRBD1 (5 bases). The germline gives CDR1 SGHRS, CDR2 YFSETQ. Trimming removed 4 bases from V and 0 bases from J, with 11 bases in between. The CDR3 is 15 residues long. This chain's CDR3 is CASSPQGSSYNEQFF. CDR3 coding DNA: TGCGCCAGCAGCCCGCAGGGAAGCTCCTACAATGAGCAGTTCTTC.

This chain links TRBV5-4 with TRBJ1-2; no reliable D call. Germline assignment: CDR1 SGHNT and CDR2 YYREEE (reference sequence). This CDR3 is 14 amino acids long. The ends were cut back, 5 bases at V and 3 bases at J, with 14 bases in the middle. CDR3 DNA sequence: TGTGCCAGCAGAAGGAACTCCGGGGACTATGGCTACACCTTC. This gives the protein CASRRNSGDYGYTF.

The CDR3 protein is CATTRGAPEAFF. The CDR3 DNA reads as TGTGCCACGACAAGGGGTGCGCCTGAAGCTTTCTTT. This chain joins TRBV7-8 and TRBJ1-1; TRBD1 might be the D (5 bases). V dropped 10 bases and J dropped 6 bases, with 15 bases sitting between them. Germline V CDR1 and CDR2: SGHVS, FQNEAQ. This CDR3 has 12 amino acids.

The rearrangement uses TRBV5-4 and TRBJ2-5, with 8 bases lining up with TRBD2. The germline V gene has CDR1 SGHNT and CDR2 YYREEE (reference sequence). This CDR3 contains 15 residues. V trimming: 1 base; J trimming: 0 bases; junction bases outside the gene matches: 2. CDR3 bases: TGTGCCAGCAGCTTGTCGGGGGGGTACCAAGAGACCCAGTACTTC. It codes for CASSLSGGYQETQYF.

The chain carries TRBV27 and TRBJ2-2; D not resolved. Germline V gene lookup returns CDR1 MNHEY and CDR2 SMNVEV (reference sequence). Trimming left V 8 bases short and J 2 bases short, with 15 bases between. There are 15 residues in the CDR3. CDR3 DNA sequence: TGTGCCAGCGGTCAAGCCATGATAAACACCGGGGAGCTGTTTTTT. Translation gives CASGQAMINTGELFF.

The chain uses TRBV2 and TRBJ1-2; D remains unclear. Germline-derived CDR1 and CDR2 are SNHLY and FYNNEI. V lost 6 bases and J lost 4, with 18 bases in between. The CDR3 has 15 amino acids. CDR3 loop: CASSPDSFRVYGYTF. The CDR3 DNA follows: TGTGCCAGCAGCCCCGACTCGTTTCGGGTCTATGGCTACACCTTC.

This sequence joins TRBV5-4 and TRBJ2-5, with TRBD2 matching over 9 bases. Germline-derived CDR1 and CDR2 are SGHNT and YYREEE (reference sequence). The V gene end was trimmed by 6 bases and the J gene end by 5 bases; junction bases not matched to a gene: 5. CDR3 length: 13 residues. In DNA, the CDR3 is TGTGCCAGCACCCCGGCGGGGGGGGAGACCCAGTACTTC. Amino acid sequence: CASTPAGGETQYF.

CDR3 sequence: CASSSSGQFYNEQFF. CDR3 in DNA: TGTGCCAGCAGTTCCTCGGGACAGTTCTACAATGAGCAGTTCTTC. V and J are TRBV28 and TRBJ2-1, with 7 bases identical to TRBD1. Germline CDR1 is MDHEN and CDR2 is SYDVKM. The CDR3 is 15 residues long. With V trimmed by 4 bases and J by 3 bases, 6 bases remained unmatched.

V usage is TRBV5-1 and J usage is TRBJ2-6, with D perhaps TRBD2 (5 bases). V gave up 4 bases and J gave up 3 bases, with 8 bases separating them. The germline CDR1 and CDR2 sequences are SGHRS and YFSETQ. The CDR3 has 14 residues. The CDR3 DNA is TGCGCCAGCAGCGACGACTATGGGGCCAACGTCCTGACTTTC. Translated, it gives CASSDDYGANVLTF.

The V and J genes are TRBV27 and TRBJ2-3; 14 bases match TRBD2. CDR3 length equals 18 residues. V trimming: 6 bases; J trimming: 9 bases; junction bases outside the gene matches: 17. In germline, CDR1 is MNHEY, CDR2 SMNVEV (reference sequence). The CDR3 region is CASSRTGTSGGLVGTQYF. The CDR3 coding sequence is TGTGCCAGCAGCAGGACCGGGACTAGCGGGGGATTGGTAGGAACGCAGTATTTT.

The chain couples TRBV5-6 to TRBJ1-2, with 7 bases aligning to TRBD1. CDR3 length: 15 residues. Germline V gene sequence: CDR1 SGHDT, CDR2 YYEEEE. V shed 0 bases, J shed 6 bases, and the junction held 8 bases outside the gene matches. This chain's CDR3 is CASSLGGGGGDGYTF. CDR3 in DNA: TGTGCCAGCAGCTTGGGTGGAGGAGGGGGCGATGGCTACACCTTC.

The rearrangement joins TRBV6-5 to TRBJ1-5, with D uncertain. CDR1 MNHEY and CDR2 SVGAGI come from the germline V gene. V shed 6 bases and J shed 8 bases, with 8 bases lying between them. CDR3 length: 11 amino acids. The CDR3 protein is CASSPGEPQHF. The DNA of the CDR3 is TGTGCCAGCAGCCCCGGGGAGCCCCAGCATTTT.

As concerns this clone: The sample contains more than one DNA sequence encoding this CDR3. The chain links TRBV5-1 to TRBJ2-5, with a possible D match to TRBD2 (6 bases). The CDR3 totals 14 residues. CDR1 is SGHRS and CDR2 is YFSETQ in the germline V gene. The V and J ends lost 0 bases and 5 bases respectively, with 11 bases between them. As DNA, the CDR3 is TGCGCCAGCAGCTTGGTACCAGGGAGGGAGACCCAGTACTTC. Its translation is CASSLVPGRETQYF.

The rearrangement joins TRBV12-5 to TRBJ1-3; a possible D gene is TRBD1 (6 bases). Germline V gives CDR1 LGHNT, CDR2 FRNRAP. Trimming took 2 bases from V and 0 from J, leaving 20 bases between them. This CDR3 is built from 19 residues. The CDR3 DNA sequence: TGTGCTAGTGGTTTGAAGCCTACAGGGATCTTGGACTCTGGAAACACCATATATTTT. This codes for CASGLKPTGILDSGNTIYF.

This clone was detected only once. This chain joins TRBV7-9 and TRBJ2-7, with TRBD2 matching over 7 bases. The ends lost 5 bases at V and 2 bases at J; junction bases unmatched: 12. This CDR3 has 16 residues. CDR1 is SEHNR, CDR2 FQNEAQ, per germline (reference sequence). The CDR3 here is CASSPGWGGPPYEQYF. CDR3 in DNA: TGTGCCAGCAGCCCGGGATGGGGGGGTCCCCCCTACGAGCAGTACTTC. Full variable domain (outside the CDR3, taken from reference TRBV7-9 and TRBJ2-7): DTGVSQNPRHKITKRGQNVTFRCDPISEHNRLYWYRQTLGQGPEFLTYFQNEAQLEKSRLLSDRFSAERPKGSFSTLEIQRTEQGDSAMYLCASSPGWGGPPYEQYFGPGTRLTVT.

This chain uses TRBV29-1 with TRBJ2-1, with 16 positions matching TRBD2. The J segment lost 4 bases and the V segment lost 7 bases, leaving 7 bases of the junction unmatched. The CDR3 totals 16 residues. The germline V gene encodes CDR1 SQVTM and CDR2 ANQGSEA. CDR3 nucleotide sequence: TGCAGCGCGGAGGGGACTAGCGGGGGGGCTTACAATGAGCAGTTCTTC. Protein: CSAEGTSGGAYNEQFF.

V and J are TRBV5-4 and TRBJ1-4, with a possible D match to TRBD1 (5 bases). Per the germline V gene, CDR1 is SGHNT and CDR2 is YYREEE (reference sequence). The CDR3 sequence is 15 residues long. Trimming removed 4 bases at V and 8 bases at J, with 18 bases between. The CDR3 sequence is CASSRRDLGGEKLFF. The CDR3 DNA reads as TGTGCCAGCAGCCGCCGGGACCTTGGAGGGGAAAAACTGTTTTTT. The full variable domain, completed using reference TRBV5-4 and TRBJ1-4, is ETGVTQSPTHLIKTRGQQVTLRCSSQSGHNTVSWYQQALGQGPQFIFQYYREEENGRGNFPPRFSGLQFPNYSSELNVNALELDDSALYLCASSRRDLGGEKLFFGSGTQLSVL.

This sequence joins TRBV7-2 and TRBJ1-1, with D possibly matching TRBD1 (5 bases). This CDR3 spans 13 amino acids. V lost 11 bases and J lost 4, with 17 bases in between. The V gene's germline CDR1 is SGHTA and CDR2 FQGNSA. CDR3 DNA sequence: TGTGCCGATTGGGCGGGGAGGGGCACTGAAGCTTTCTTT. Translating gives CADWAGRGTEAFF.